Listed below are T cell receptor beta chains from one sample, sequenced in a study of regulatory and conventional T cells in RAG deficiency. Libraries were prepared by immunoSEQ multiplex PCR; TCRdb keeps only in-frame clonotypes and omits some of them. The repertoire holds roughly 20,000 clones, with 87% as singletons. These sequences were also reported in another study, on regulatory T cells.

The sequencing sample was made of Tregs sorted from blood. These TCRs come from a human donor in good health. Both conserved end residues are part of each CDR3. The D gene is left open where the match is weak. The size field is filled for only some rows; it gives once, few, many or a size class.

j_gene,d_gene,abundance,len,v_gene,CDR3aa,CDR3nt
TRBJ2-5,.,.,15,TRBV18,CASSPVQGRGETQYF,TGTGCCAGCTCACCAGTTCAGGGGCGGGGAGAGACCCAGTACTTC
TRBJ2-5,.,.,15,TRBV9,CASSVTLDRQETQYF,TGTGCCAGCAGCGTAACACTGGACAGACAAGAGACCCAGTACTTC
TRBJ2-7,TRBD1,.,15,TRBV9,CASSAEKTGGYEQYF,TGTGCCAGCAGCGCCGAAAAGACAGGGGGCTACGAGCAGTACTTC
TRBJ2-3,TRBD2,.,16,TRBV19,CASSRTSGSGGDTQYF,TGTGCCAGTAGTAGAACTAGCGGGAGCGGGGGAGATACGCAGTATTTT
TRBJ2-5,TRBD2,.,16,TRBV5-1,CASSLAAGGYGETQYF,TGCGCCAGCAGCTTGGCGGCGGGGGGTTACGGAGAGACCCAGTACTTC
TRBJ2-1,TRBD2,.,18,TRBV5-4,CASSPGLAGQSSYNEQFF,TGTGCCAGCAGCCCAGGACTAGCGGGGCAGAGCTCCTACAATGAGCAGTTCTTC
TRBJ2-6,.,.,16,TRBV11-1,CASSTSRPAGANVLTF,TGTGCCAGCAGCACCTCCCGGCCCGCTGGGGCCAACGTCCTGACTTTC
TRBJ2-1,.,.,14,TRBV23-1,CASSQVGPGNEQFF,TGCGCCAGCAGTCAAGTAGGGCCGGGAAATGAGCAGTTCTTC
TRBJ1-5,.,.,12,TRBV27,CASSLRGQPQHF,TGTGCCAGCAGTTTAAGGGGCCAGCCCCAGCATTTT
TRBJ1-2,.,.,12,TRBV18,CASSPTGPSYTF,TGTGCCAGCTCACCGACCGGGCCCAGCTACACCTTC
TRBJ2-5,.,once,14,TRBV28,CASSGQGKFWTQYF,TGTGCCAGCAGTGGGCAGGGGAAATTTTGGACCCAGTACTTC
TRBJ1-2,.,.,14,TRBV7-2,CASSFEGTVFGYTF,TGTGCCAGCAGCTTTGAGGGTACAGTGTTCGGCTACACCTTC
TRBJ2-7,.,.,12,TRBV5-1,CASSLLGYEQYF,TGCGCCAGCAGCTTGTTGGGCTACGAGCAGTACTTC
TRBJ2-5,.,.,14,TRBV30,CACTRDTNQGTQYF,TGTGCCTGCACCAGGGACACCAACCAAGGGACCCAGTACTTC
TRBJ2-5,.,.,14,TRBV7-2,CASSLGQVPGTQYF,TGTGCCAGCAGCTTAGGGCAGGTCCCCGGGACCCAGTACTTC
TRBJ2-3,.,.,15,TRBV19,CASSIDAGSTDTQYF,TGTGCCAGTAGTATAGATGCAGGGAGCACAGATACGCAGTATTTT
TRBJ2-7,.,.,14,TRBV6-1,CASSEGGDIYEQYF,TGTGCCAGCAGTGAAGGAGGGGACATCTACGAGCAGTACTTC
TRBJ1-2,.,.,16,TRBV4-1,CASSQDRGRLPYGYTF,TGCGCCAGCAGCCAAGACCGGGGGAGGCTACCCTATGGCTACACCTTC
TRBJ1-1,.,.,13,TRBV27,CASSSVGNTEAFF,TGTGCCAGCAGTTCAGTAGGGAACACTGAAGCTTTCTTT
TRBJ2-2,.,.,17,TRBV28,CASSPTVSGRSLRELFF,TGTGCCAGCAGTCCGACCGTCAGCGGAAGGAGCCTCCGGGAGCTGTTTTTT
TRBJ1-2,.,.,16,TRBV10-3,CAISESGGLGVYGYTF,TGTGCCATCAGTGAGTCGGGAGGGTTAGGGGTCTATGGCTACACCTTC
TRBJ2-7,.,few,11,TRBV20-1,CSATRGYEQYF,TGCAGTGCTACGCGGGGCTACGAGCAGTACTTC
TRBJ1-5,.,.,16,TRBV6-1,CASSAPPAGGNQPQHF,TGTGCCAGCAGTGCCCCCCCCGCAGGTGGAAATCAGCCCCAGCATTTT
TRBJ2-7,TRBD2,.,15,TRBV7-3,CASSLEAGGLHEQYF,TGTGCCAGCAGCTTGGAAGCGGGAGGGCTCCACGAGCAGTACTTC
TRBJ2-6,TRBD1,.,17,TRBV28,CASTGGPPRSGANVLTF,TGTGCCAGCACAGGGGGCCCCCCTCGCTCTGGGGCCAACGTCCTGACTTTC
TRBJ1-6,.,.,18,TRBV28,CASSPDIMVGSYNSPLHF,TGTGCCAGCAGCCCAGACATTATGGTGGGCTCCTATAATTCACCCCTCCACTTT
TRBJ2-1,TRBD2,.,11,TRBV10-1,CASTSGNEQFF,TGCGCCAGCACTAGCGGCAATGAGCAGTTCTTC
TRBJ2-1,TRBD2,.,21,TRBV4-1,CASSQDHLGGRVPRAYNEQFF,TGCGCCAGCAGCCAAGATCACCTCGGCGGGAGGGTCCCCAGGGCCTACAATGAGCAGTTCTTC
TRBJ1-1,TRBD1,.,12,TRBV6-1,CASRTEDRVSFF,TGTGCCAGCAGGACTGAGGACAGGGTGTCTTTCTTT
TRBJ1-6,.,.,16,TRBV5-1,CASSFGLSGPGSPLHF,TGCGCCAGCAGCTTCGGGCTATCCGGCCCGGGTTCACCCCTCCACTTT
TRBJ2-7,.,once,14,TRBV28,CASRTGKSSYEQYF,TGTGCCAGCAGGACCGGGAAAAGCTCCTACGAGCAGTACTTC
TRBJ2-1,.,.,14,TRBV5-1,CASSFRDIYNEQFF,TGCGCCAGCAGCTTCCGGGACATCTACAATGAGCAGTTCTTC
TRBJ2-1,TRBD2,.,17,TRBV27,CASSLAGLAGGENEQFF,TGTGCCAGCAGTTTAGCGGGACTAGCGGGAGGAGAAAATGAGCAGTTCTTC
TRBJ1-2,.,.,14,TRBV13,CASSPQGSNYGYTF,TGTGCCAGCAGTCCACAGGGATCTAACTATGGCTACACCTTC
TRBJ2-5,TRBD2,.,16,TRBV5-4,CASSLGLAGVEETQYF,TGTGCCAGCAGCTTGGGGCTAGCGGGGGTCGAAGAGACCCAGTACTTC
TRBJ2-7,TRBD2,once,15,TRBV5-4,CASSLRSGGSYEQYF,TGTGCCAGCAGCTTGAGATCGGGAGGATCCTACGAGCAGTACTTC
TRBJ2-5,.,.,14,TRBV5-1,CASSWRQPQETQYF,TGCGCCAGCAGCTGGAGACAGCCTCAAGAGACCCAGTACTTC
TRBJ2-3,.,.,14,TRBV5-1,CASSLVGSRGTQYF,TGCGCCAGCAGCTTGGTTGGCAGCAGGGGTACGCAGTATTTT
TRBJ1-2,.,once,11,TRBV20-1,CSARGLTLGTF,TGCAGTGCTAGGGGCCTAACTTTAGGCACCTTC
TRBJ2-7,.,.,16,TRBV4-1,CASSQERLASIYEQYF,TGCGCCAGCAGCCAAGAACGGCTAGCCAGTATCTACGAGCAGTACTTC
TRBJ2-3,.,.,15,TRBV30,CAWSVIGGSTDTQYF,TGTGCCTGGAGTGTAATTGGGGGGAGCACAGATACGCAGTATTTT
TRBJ2-3,.,few,14,TRBV7-3,CASSLTIGTDTQYF,TGTGCCAGCAGCTTAACGATAGGAACAGATACGCAGTATTTT
TRBJ2-2,.,.,14,TRBV28,CASSPSGYTGELFF,TGTGCCAGCAGCCCTTCTGGGTACACCGGGGAGCTGTTTTTT
TRBJ1-2,.,.,14,TRBV4-3,CASSQDRDFYGYTF,TGCGCCAGCAGCCAGGACCGGGACTTCTATGGCTACACCTTC
TRBJ1-1,.,.,15,TRBV27,CASRGRGGLNSEAFF,TGTGCCAGCCGTGGAAGGGGGGGACTGAACAGTGAAGCTTTCTTT
TRBJ2-3,.,.,12,TRBV11-3,CASSLNTDTQYF,TGTGCCAGCTCACTGAACACAGATACGCAGTATTTT
TRBJ2-1,TRBD1,.,17,TRBV6-1,CASSEAPGGQGYNEQFF,TGTGCCAGCAGTGAAGCTCCCGGGGGACAGGGATACAATGAGCAGTTCTTC
TRBJ1-4,TRBD1,few,14,TRBV6-1,CASSHRGLDEKLFF,TGTGCCAGCAGCCACAGGGGACTGGATGAAAAACTGTTTTTT
TRBJ2-2,.,.,19,TRBV11-2,CASSLTGNSFSPYTRGLFF,TGTGCCAGCAGCTTAACAGGGAACAGCTTCTCACCCTATACGCGCGGGCTGTTTTTT
TRBJ2-1,.,.,16,TRBV27,CASRPRLSSSYNEQFF,TGTGCCAGCAGACCTAGACTTTCGAGCTCCTACAATGAGCAGTTCTTC
TRBJ1-4,.,.,12,TRBV7-9,CASSPVYEKLFF,TGTGCCAGCAGCCCAGTGTATGAAAAACTGTTTTTT
TRBJ2-1,.,few,11,TRBV20-1,CSAKPLAEQFF,TGCAGTGCTAAGCCTCTAGCGGAGCAGTTCTTC
TRBJ2-2,.,.,12,TRBV4-1,CASSQGVGELFF,TGCGCCAGCAGCCAGGGGGTCGGGGAACTGTTTTTT
TRBJ1-3,.,few,16,TRBV18,CASSPARESSGNTIYF,TGTGCCAGCTCACCCGCCCGGGAGAGCTCTGGAAACACCATATATTTT
TRBJ2-1,TRBD2,.,13,TRBV6-8,CASRTSGTSEQFF,TGTGCCAGCAGGACTAGCGGGACAAGCGAGCAGTTCTTC
TRBJ2-7,TRBD1,few,19,TRBV5-1,CASSSTAGTGNLRMDEQYF,TGCGCCAGCAGCTCAACCGCCGGGACAGGGAACTTGAGAATGGACGAGCAGTACTTC
TRBJ1-3,.,few,16,TRBV10-3,CASRPLGGVSGNTIYF,TGTGCCTCTCGGCCCCTCGGAGGGGTCTCTGGAAACACCATATATTTT
TRBJ2-7,.,.,14,TRBV14,CACSRGLLPNEQYF,TGTGCCTGCAGCCGCGGACTGCTACCCAACGAGCAGTACTTC